The TCR beta chain under discussion was sequenced for a study of breast tumors, draining lymph nodes, adjacent tissues. Study-wide results and caveats: Tumors had less TCR diversity than lymph nodes, more than nontumor tissue. The data were judged consistent with most tumor T cells coming from lymph node and expanding in tumor. Compared with basal-like, luminal-like tumors shared significantly more repertoire with nontumor tissue.

TCRdb independently ran MiXCR on the multiplex PCR reads; one entry per CDR3 protein. The sample records 270,000 or so distinct CDR3 sequences, 30% being singletons. The CDR3 totals 13 residues. Per germline, CDR1 SGDLS and CDR2 YYNGEE. V lost 0 bases, J lost 2 bases, and 4 bases lay in between. This clonotype has a count of ten or more. Its antigen is undetermined. The lymph nodes were axillary draining lymph nodes from breast cancer patients. The chain employs TRBV9 and TRBJ2-3; D gene ambiguous. The TCR originated in a female donor with breast cancer. Some clones in this sample may be carry-over from other donors' samples. Sequenced sample: axillary lymph node tissue. CDR3 sequence: CASSVATTDTQYF. The CDR3 DNA sequence: TGTGCCAGCAGCGTAGCCACCACAGATACGCAGTATTTT. Variable domain in full (rest from reference TRBV9 and TRBJ2-3): DSGVTQTPKHLITATGQRVTLRCSPRSGDLSVYWYQQSLDQGLQFLIQYYNGEERAKGNILERFSAQQFPDLHSELNLSSLELGDSALYFCASSVATTDTQYFGPGTRLTVL.